One sample yielded the 32 T cell receptor beta chains listed below, sequenced in a study of cytotoxic CD8 clonotypes in ibrutinib-treated CLL. The method was immunoSEQ multiplex PCR; TCRdb's version includes in-frame clones alone and lacks a portion of them. In the table there are more than 9,500 clones, 65% to 85% of which are singletons. This sample comprised PBMCs, obtained at disease progression, from a patient treated with ibrutinib. These receptors were obtained from a human donor with chronic lymphocytic leukemia.

This clone was counted only a few times. The V call is TRBV6-6, the J call TRBJ1-2; D not certain. This CDR3 comprises 12 residues. Per germline, CDR1 MNHNY and CDR2 SVGAGI (reference sequence). Trimming took 4 bases from V and 8 from J, leaving 11 bases between them. The CDR3 coding sequence is TGTGCCAGCAGTTCCAGCGACGTCGGCTACACCTTC. Its translation: CASSSSDVGYTF.

DNA of the CDR3: TGTGCCAGCAGTGATCCGTCCGGTTGGACTGAAGCTTTCTTT. It yields the protein CASSDPSGWTEAFF. V usage is TRBV2 and J usage is TRBJ1-1; D is unclear. The germline gives CDR1 SNHLY, CDR2 FYNNEI. V was pared by 3 bases and J by 5 bases, with 13 bases between. The CDR3 consists of 14 residues.

The genes are TRBV11-3 and TRBJ2-1; either TRBD1 or TRBD2 may supply D (5 bases each). V dropped 1 base and J dropped 9 bases, with 13 bases sitting between them. The CDR3 has 14 residues. Germline V gives CDR1 SGHNT, CDR2 YENEEA. The chain's CDR3 is CASSLGRDGSEQFF. The CDR3 coding sequence is TGTGCCAGCAGCTTAGGACGGGACGGCAGTGAGCAGTTCTTC. Full variable domain (rest looked up from reference TRBV11-3 and TRBJ2-1): EAGVVQSPRYKIIEKKQPVAFWCNPISGHNTLYWYLQNLGQGPELLIRYENEEAVDDSQLPKDRFSAERLKGVDSTLKIQPAELGDSAVYLCASSLGRDGSEQFFGPGTRLTVL.

This chain links TRBV10-1 with TRBJ1-5; D is unclear. This CDR3 contains 13 residues. V shed 4 bases and J shed 7 bases, with 11 bases lying between them. Germline V gene data show CDR1 as WNHNN and CDR2 as SYGVQD (reference sequence). CDR3 DNA sequence: TGCGCCAGCAGTGCCGGGGTAGGCCAGCCCCAGCATTTT. It encodes CASSAGVGQPQHF.

The CDR3 reads CASSVSGTDTQYF. Written as DNA, the CDR3 is TGTGCCAGCAGTGTATCGGGCACAGATACGCAGTATTTT. This sequence joins TRBV25-1 and TRBJ2-3, with D uncertain. Deletions cut 4 bases from V and 1 base from J, with 6 bases between. The CDR3 consists of 13 residues. CDR1 and CDR2 from the germline V gene are MGHDK and SYGVNS.

V is TRBV19 and J is TRBJ2-5; D not certain. The DNA end is a closer match to TRBJ2-7, so the J assignment may be wrong. CDR1 and CDR2 (germline): LNHDA, SQIVND (reference sequence). CDR3 length: 13 residues. CDR3 sequence: CASRDFLSDEQYF. CDR3 nucleotides: TGTGCCAGTCGAGACTTTTTATCGGACGAGCAGTACTTC.

The chain recombines TRBV7-8 with TRBJ1-1; D is uncertain. This CDR3 is built from 17 residues. Germline values: CDR1 SGHVS, CDR2 FQNEAQ. Trimming stripped 1 base from V and 1 base from J, with 16 bases between. The CDR3 region has the DNA TGTGCCAGCAGCTTAGTTCATCCGGCGGAGTCGAACACTGAAGCTTTCTTT. As protein: CASSLVHPAESNTEAFF. The variable domain in full, with the rest retrieved from reference TRBV7-8 and TRBJ1-1, is GAGVSQSPRYKVAKRGQDVALRCDPISGHVSLFWYQQALGQGPEFLTYFQNEAQLDKSGLPSDRFFAERPEGSVSTLKIQRTQQEDSAVYLCASSLVHPAESNTEAFFGQGTRLTVV.

CDR3 protein: CASSPTGGIADTQYF. The CDR3 DNA follows: TGTGCCAGCAGTCCGACAGGGGGAATCGCAGATACGCAGTATTTT. The chain combines TRBV28 with TRBJ2-3, with 9 bases that match TRBD1. The ends lost 5 bases at V and 4 bases at J; junction bases unmatched: 7. The CDR3 has 15 amino acids. Germline lookup yields CDR1 MDHEN and CDR2 SYDVKM.

This clone turned up a few times. The chain is built from TRBV7-3 and TRBJ2-3, with 13 bases that match TRBD2. V shed 4 bases, J shed 2 bases, and the junction held 3 bases outside the gene matches. This CDR3 contains 16 residues. CDR1 and CDR2 (germline): SGHTA, FQGTGA. The chain's CDR3 is CASSSGLAGSTDTQYF. In nucleotides, the CDR3 is TGTGCCAGCAGCTCGGGACTAGCGGGATCCACAGATACGCAGTATTTT. Full variable domain (rest looked up from reference TRBV7-3 and TRBJ2-3): GAGVSQTPSNKVTEKGKYVELRCDPISGHTALYWYRQSLGQGPEFLIYFQGTGAADDSGLPNDRFFAVRPEGSVSTLKIQRTERGDSAVYLCASSSGLAGSTDTQYFGPGTRLTVL.

V and J are TRBV28 and TRBJ2-7, with 8 nucleotides matching TRBD1. This CDR3 has 14 amino acids. In germline, CDR1 is MDHEN, CDR2 SYDVKM. Trimming removed 7 bases from V and 5 bases from J; junction bases left unmatched: 10. The CDR3 spells CASNIPTGVHEQYF. In DNA form, the CDR3 reads TGTGCCAGCAACATTCCGACAGGGGTGCACGAGCAGTACTTC.

On this clone itself: The junction departs from the called germline gene at one end, perhaps through a read error. The chain employs TRBV7-7 and TRBJ2-1, with a tentative D call TRBD2 (6 bases). The CDR3 loop spans 13 amino acids. The germline gives CDR1 SSHAT, CDR2 FNYEAQ (reference sequence). The CDR3 loop reads CASSPGRDTEQFF. The DNA for the CDR3 is TGTGCTAGCAGCCCAGGGCGGGATACGGAGCAGTTCTTC. Full variable domain (remainder filled in from reference TRBV7-7 and TRBJ2-1): GAGVSQSPRYKVTKRGQDVTLRCDPISSHATLYWYQQALGQGPEFLTYFNYEAQPDKSGLPSDRFSAERPEGSISTLTIQRTEQRDSAMYRCASSPGRDTEQFFGPGTRLTVL.

V and J are TRBV6-1 and TRBJ1-3, with a possible D match to TRBD1 (5 bases). V lost 1 base and J lost 4, with 14 bases in between. The CDR3 loop spans 16 amino acids. Germline CDR1 is MNHNS and CDR2 is SASEGT. CDR3 sequence (DNA): TGTGCCAGCAGTGAAGGGGTAGGGGTGTCCGGAAACACCATATATTTT. This sequence encodes CASSEGVGVSGNTIYF.

The rearrangement uses TRBV7-9 and TRBJ2-5, with D unresolved. CDR1 SEHNR and CDR2 FQNEAQ come from the germline V gene (reference sequence). Trimming stripped 3 bases from V and 2 bases from J, with 16 bases between. This CDR3 is 16 amino acids long. The CDR3: CASSFGLTAKQETQYF. Written as DNA, the CDR3 is TGTGCCAGCAGCTTCGGTTTGACGGCCAAACAAGAGACCCAGTACTTC.

The rearrangement links TRBV29-1 to TRBJ2-7; TRBD1 agrees at 11 bases. The V gene's germline CDR1 is SQVTM and CDR2 ANQGSEA. The ends lost 7 bases at V and 4 bases at J; junction bases unmatched: 6. This CDR3 comprises 13 residues. This CDR3 reads CSAGGQGGYEQYF. The DNA for the CDR3 is TGCAGCGCTGGGGGACAGGGGGGATACGAGCAGTACTTC.

The CDR3 here is CASSWTEGNQPQHF. The CDR3, as DNA: TGTGCCAGCAGTTGGACAGAGGGCAATCAGCCCCAGCATTTT. The V call is TRBV6-4, the J call TRBJ1-5; D perhaps matches TRBD1 (6 bases). The CDR3 runs to 14 residues. CDR1 is MRHNA and CDR2 is SNTAGT in the germline V gene. The germline V and J ends were trimmed by 5 bases and 2 bases, with 10 bases remaining between them.

This chain connects TRBV28 to TRBJ2-5, with TRBD1 matching over 9 bases. This CDR3 has 15 residues. Germline CDR1 is MDHEN and CDR2 is SYDVKM. J was trimmed by 4 bases and V by 5 bases; bases with no gene match: 8. The DNA for the CDR3 is TGTGCCAGCAGTCCTAGGACAGGGGTTGTAGAGACCCAGTACTTC. It specifies CASSPRTGVVETQYF.

The genes are TRBV19 and TRBJ1-5, with TRBD1 matching 12 bases. This CDR3 has 18 amino acids. Germline CDR1 and CDR2: LNHDA and SQIVND (reference sequence). Germline trimming cut 2 bases from V and 6 bases from J; bases unmatched to any gene: 11. The CDR3 DNA follows: TGTGCCAGTAGTATAATACCGGGACAGGGGGCCACAACTCAGCCCCAGCATTTT. Translating gives CASSIIPGQGATTQPQHF.

The chain joins TRBV19 to TRBJ1-5; 10 nucleotides line up with TRBD1. The length of the CDR3 is 13 residues. V dropped 7 bases and J dropped 7; count of bases not matched to a gene: 4. Per germline, CDR1 LNHDA and CDR2 SQIVND (reference sequence). The DNA of the CDR3 is TGTGCCAGTATGGACAGGGGGAGCCAGCCCCAGCATTTT. Its protein is CASMDRGSQPQHF.

DNA for the CDR3: TGTGCCAGTAGTACCGGGTTAAATCAGCCCCAGCATTTT. Translating it yields CASSTGLNQPQHF. The rearrangement links TRBV19 to TRBJ1-5, with D hard to call. V gave up 4 bases and J gave up 4 bases, with 8 bases separating them. This CDR3 region has 13 residues. Germline CDR1 and CDR2: LNHDA and SQIVND (reference sequence). The full variable domain, with the rest looked up from reference TRBV19 and TRBJ1-5, is DGGITQSPKYLFRKEGQNVTLSCEQNLNHDAMYWYRQDPGQGLRLIYYSQIVNDFQKGDIAEGYSVSREKKESFPLTVTSAQKNPTAFYLCASSTGLNQPQHFGDGTRLSIL.

CDR3: CASSQDTSSYNEQFF. CDR3 sequence (DNA): TGCGCCAGCAGCCAAGACACATCTTCCTACAATGAGCAGTTCTTC. V usage is TRBV4-1 and J usage is TRBJ2-1; D unresolved. Germline V gene data show CDR1 as MGHRA and CDR2 as YSYEKL. There are 15 residues in the CDR3. The V end was cut by 0 bases, the J end by 1 base, with 7 bases between.

The DNA of the CDR3 is TGCGCCAGCAGCTCCGCGACAGGGTTCAATGAGCAGTTCTTC. This sequence encodes CASSSATGFNEQFF. V gene TRBV5-1 combines with J gene TRBJ2-1; 7 bases are a match to TRBD1. CDR1 and CDR2 from the germline V gene are SGHRS and YFSETQ. V trimming: 3 bases; J trimming: 6 bases; junction bases outside the gene matches: 6. This CDR3 region has 14 residues.

The chain links TRBV29-1 to TRBJ2-2; the D call may be TRBD1 or TRBD2 (5 bases each). Germline CDR1 reads SQVTM; CDR2 reads ANQGSEA. The V and J ends lost 7 bases and 7 bases respectively, with 10 bases between them. The CDR3 loop spans 11 amino acids. In nucleotides, the CDR3 is TGCAGCGGGGGGACGTACGGGGAGCTGTTTTTT. Protein sequence: CSGGTYGELFF.

Judged by abundance, this clone is large. J is TRBJ2-5 and V is TRBV5-4; 8 positions match TRBD1. CDR1 is SGHNT, CDR2 YYREEE, per germline (reference sequence). The CDR3 runs 14 residues. V gave up 2 bases and J gave up 5 bases; unmatched junction bases: 5. The CDR3 sequence is CASSFGQGGETQYF. As DNA, the CDR3 is TGTGCCAGCAGCTTCGGACAGGGTGGGGAGACCCAGTACTTC. Based on the CDR3 plus reference TRBV5-4 and TRBJ2-5, the full variable domain is ETGVTQSPTHLIKTRGQQVTLRCSSQSGHNTVSWYQQALGQGPQFIFQYYREEENGRGNFPPRFSGLQFPNYSSELNVNALELDDSALYLCASSFGQGGETQYFGPGTRLLVL.

This rearrangement joins TRBV7-9 to TRBJ1-1, with 7 nucleotides matching TRBD1. CDR1 is SEHNR and CDR2 is FQNEAQ in the germline V gene (reference sequence). The J segment lost 4 bases and the V segment lost 5 bases, leaving 7 bases of the junction unmatched. The CDR3 sequence is 14 residues long. This CDR3 is CASSPRGTATEAFF. The DNA for the CDR3 is TGTGCCAGCAGCCCAAGGGGGACAGCCACTGAAGCTTTCTTT.

The rearrangement joins TRBV29-1 to TRBJ2-5, with TRBD1 matching 8 bases. Germline CDR1 SQVTM, CDR2 ANQGSEA. The junction had 7 bases not matched to a gene; V was cut back by 6 bases and J by 1 base. The CDR3 length is 14 residues. This CDR3 is CSVRRRGLQETQYF. Written as DNA, the CDR3 is TGCAGCGTGAGGCGCAGGGGGCTCCAAGAGACCCAGTACTTC.

J is TRBJ2-7 and V is TRBV19; TRBD2 aligns across 10 bases. Per the germline V gene, CDR1 is LNHDA and CDR2 is SQIVND (reference sequence). CDR3 size: 14 residues. The trim removed 7 bases at V and 6 bases at J, leaving 9 bases unmatched. CDR3 bases: TGTGCCAGTAAAAGGGCCCTAGCGGGAGTCGAGCAGTACTTC. Translation gives CASKRALAGVEQYF.

The chain links TRBV6-5 to TRBJ2-3; D may be TRBD2 (5 bases). Trimming stripped 8 bases from V and 2 bases from J, with 11 bases between. Germline loops: CDR1 MNHEY, CDR2 SVGAGI. The CDR3 is 13 amino acids. This CDR3 is CASGPGNTDTQYF. In DNA, the CDR3 is TGTGCCAGCGGTCCGGGAAACACAGATACGCAGTATTTT.

This clone was picked up one time. The chain recombines TRBV7-2 with TRBJ2-5; 8 bases align to TRBD1. Looked up from germline, CDR1 is SGHTA and CDR2 is FQGNSA. The CDR3 length is 15 residues. J gave up 5 bases and V 5 bases, and 10 bases lay outside the gene matches. This CDR3 reads CASSPRTGKRETQYF. In nucleotides, the CDR3 is TGTGCCAGCAGCCCCCGGACAGGGAAGCGGGAGACCCAGTACTTC.

The chain combines TRBV18 with TRBJ2-1; TRBD1 or TRBD2 may be the D gene (5 bases each). In germline, CDR1 is KGHSH, CDR2 LQKENI. This CDR3 comprises 15 residues. V lost 6 bases to trimming and J lost 6 bases, with 18 bases between them. The DNA of the CDR3 is TGTGCCAGCTCCCCTTTCTCGGCTGGGGGCAATGAGCAGTTCTTC. Translated, it gives CASSPFSAGGNEQFF.

The chain is built from TRBV7-9 and TRBJ1-1; no clear D. The germline CDR1 and CDR2 sequences are SEHNR and FQNEAQ (reference sequence). V was trimmed by 4 bases and J by 1 base, leaving 19 bases between them. This CDR3 comprises 17 residues. As DNA, the CDR3 is TGTGCCAGCAGCTCTAGCCGTCCCTCAAGACAGAACACTGAAGCTTTCTTT. Protein sequence: CASSSSRPSRQNTEAFF.

This chain links TRBV25-1 with TRBJ2-7; possible D gene TRBD2, 6 bases. Germline V gene sequence: CDR1 MGHDK, CDR2 SYGVNS. The ends were cut back, 3 bases at V and 2 bases at J, with 14 bases in the middle. The CDR3 has 15 residues. CDR3 bases: TGTGCCAGCAGTGATCACGGGCGGGGCCCCTACGAGCAGTACTTC. Its protein is CASSDHGRGPYEQYF.

The chain is built from TRBV6-1 and TRBJ1-1, with a tentative D call TRBD1 (5 bases). Trimming shortened V by 7 bases and J by 5 bases, and 17 bases separated the two germline ends. Germline V lookup: CDR1 MNHNS, CDR2 SASEGT. This CDR3 has 14 amino acids. The CDR3 region has the DNA TGTGCCAGCACTTGGGACTCTGGCGATACTGAAGCTTTCTTT. It encodes CASTWDSGDTEAFF.